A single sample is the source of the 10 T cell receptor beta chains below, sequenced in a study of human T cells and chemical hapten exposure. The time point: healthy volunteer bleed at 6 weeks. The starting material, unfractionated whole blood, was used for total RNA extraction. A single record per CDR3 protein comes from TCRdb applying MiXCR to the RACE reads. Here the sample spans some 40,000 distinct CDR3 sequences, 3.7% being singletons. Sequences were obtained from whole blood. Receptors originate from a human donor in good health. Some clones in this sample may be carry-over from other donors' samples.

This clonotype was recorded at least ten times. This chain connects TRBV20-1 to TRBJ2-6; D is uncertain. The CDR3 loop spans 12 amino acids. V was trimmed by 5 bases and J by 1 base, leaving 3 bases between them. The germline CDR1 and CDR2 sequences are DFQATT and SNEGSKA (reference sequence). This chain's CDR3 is CSAGSGANVLTF. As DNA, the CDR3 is TGCAGTGCTGGGTCTGGGGCCAACGTCCTGACTTTC.

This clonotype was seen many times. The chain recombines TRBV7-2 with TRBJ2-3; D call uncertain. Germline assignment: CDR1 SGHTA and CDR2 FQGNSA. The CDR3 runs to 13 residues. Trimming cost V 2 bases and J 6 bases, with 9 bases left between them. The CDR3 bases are TGTGCCAGCAGCTTAACTTCTGGGGATACGCAGTATTTT. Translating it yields CASSLTSGDTQYF. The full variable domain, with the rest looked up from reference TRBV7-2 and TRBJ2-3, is GAGVSQSPSNKVTEKGKDVELRCDPISGHTALYWYRQSLGQGLEFLIYFQGNSAPDKSGLPSDRFSAERTGGSVSTLTIQRTQQEDSAVYLCASSLTSGDTQYFGPGTRLTVL.

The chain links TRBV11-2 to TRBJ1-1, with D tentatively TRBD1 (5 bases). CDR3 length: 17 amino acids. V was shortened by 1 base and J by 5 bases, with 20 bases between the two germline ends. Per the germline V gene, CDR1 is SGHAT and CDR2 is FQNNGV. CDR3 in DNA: TGTGCCAGCAGCTTAGTCCCCACAAGAGGGGCCAGAACTGAAGCTTTCTTT. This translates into CASSLVPTRGARTEAFF.

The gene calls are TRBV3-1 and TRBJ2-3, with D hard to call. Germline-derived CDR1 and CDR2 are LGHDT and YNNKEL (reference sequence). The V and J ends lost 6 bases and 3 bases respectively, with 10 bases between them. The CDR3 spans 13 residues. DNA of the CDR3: TGTGCCAGCAGACGCCGAGTTACAGATACGCAGTATTTT. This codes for CASRRRVTDTQYF.

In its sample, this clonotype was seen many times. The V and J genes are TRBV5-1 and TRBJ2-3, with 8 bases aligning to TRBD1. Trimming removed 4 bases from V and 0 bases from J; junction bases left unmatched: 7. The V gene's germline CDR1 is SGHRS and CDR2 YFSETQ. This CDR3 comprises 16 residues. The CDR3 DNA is TGCGCCAGCAGCGCGACAGGGGCCTCTAGCACAGATACGCAGTATTTT. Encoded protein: CASSATGASSTDTQYF.

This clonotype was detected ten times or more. The CDR3 sequence is CASSSPSGSSYNEQFF. The CDR3 DNA is TGCGCCAGCAGCTCTCCCAGCGGGAGCTCCTACAATGAGCAGTTCTTC. The genes are TRBV4-1 and TRBJ2-1; 8 bases match TRBD2. Per germline, CDR1 MGHRA and CDR2 YSYEKL. The CDR3 totals 16 residues. V gave up 5 bases and J gave up 0 bases; unmatched junction bases: 6.

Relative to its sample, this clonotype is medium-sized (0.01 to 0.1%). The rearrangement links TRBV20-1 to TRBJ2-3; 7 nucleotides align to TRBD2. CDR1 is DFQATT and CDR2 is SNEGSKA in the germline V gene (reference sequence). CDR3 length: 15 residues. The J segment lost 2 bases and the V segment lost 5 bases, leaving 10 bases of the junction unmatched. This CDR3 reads CSAGPGLQVTDTQYF. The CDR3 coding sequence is TGCAGTGCTGGACCGGGACTACAAGTCACAGATACGCAGTATTTT.

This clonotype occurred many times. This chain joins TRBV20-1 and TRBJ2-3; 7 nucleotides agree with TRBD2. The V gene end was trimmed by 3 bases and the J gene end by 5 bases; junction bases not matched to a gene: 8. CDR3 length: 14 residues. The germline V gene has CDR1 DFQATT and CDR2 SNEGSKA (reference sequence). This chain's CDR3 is CSARIAGPLDTQYF. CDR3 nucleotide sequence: TGCAGTGCTAGGATAGCGGGCCCCCTAGATACGCAGTATTTT.

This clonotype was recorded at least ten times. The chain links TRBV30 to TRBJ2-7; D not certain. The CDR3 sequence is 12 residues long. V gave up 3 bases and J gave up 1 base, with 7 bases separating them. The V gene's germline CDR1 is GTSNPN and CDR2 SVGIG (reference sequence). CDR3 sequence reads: CAWSPSSYEQYF. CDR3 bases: TGTGCCTGGAGCCCTTCATCCTACGAGCAGTACTTC.

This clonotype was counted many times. CDR3 in amino acids: CASSFTRGQGERNQPQHF. The CDR3 nucleotides are TGTGCCAGCAGTTTTACCAGGGGGCAGGGTGAGCGCAATCAGCCCCAGCATTTT. This chain links TRBV28 with TRBJ1-5, with TRBD1 matching 8 bases. CDR1 is MDHEN and CDR2 is SYDVKM in the germline V gene. Losses at the gene ends were 3 bases for V and 2 bases for J; bases not matched to a gene: 12. The CDR3 is 18 amino acids.